The sample holds a few counts of the clone carrying this T cell receptor beta chain. Each donor had approximately 10 milliliters of peripheral blood drawn. The authors extracted at least 5 micrograms of total RNA per sample. Primed by a sample-barcoded 5' primer and a J-beta primer mix, a second PCR proceeded for roughly 7 to 11 cycles. Sequencing recovered at least 2.5 million CDR3-containing paired-end reads from each sample. One entry per CDR3 protein, called by TCRdb with MiXCR from the 5' RACE reads. The sample lists almost 800,000 distinct CDR3 sequences; roughly 60% were seen once. This sample was included in a study of blood T cells in healthy people across ages. Deletions cut 3 bases from V and 5 bases from J, with 2 bases between. The CDR3 loop spans 11 amino acids. Germline loops: CDR1 SNHLY, CDR2 FYNNEI.

The TCR sequence derives from a man aged 30 to 45 in good health. Sequencing was done on a sample of blood. V gene TRBV2 combines with J gene TRBJ1-5; no definite D call. The CDR3 protein is CASSDDQPQHF. DNA for the CDR3: TGTGCCAGCAGTGATGATCAGCCCCAGCATTTT.